This T cell receptor beta chain emerged from a study of metastatic and nonmetastatic thyroid tumors. No treatment of any kind had been given to any patient before thyroid surgery. This clone was picked up a small number of times. TCRdb ran MiXCR on the PCR reads. The data contain tens of thousands of clones, less than 25% of them singletons. V was clipped by 2 bases and J by 0 bases, with 11 bases between them. The germline gives CDR1 MRHNA, CDR2 SNTAGT. The CDR3 has 16 amino acids. This TCR came from a female donor with papillary thyroid cancer or a benign thyroid nodule (not recorded which). Some clones in this sample may be carry-over from other donors' samples. Sequenced material: tumor tissue. J is TRBJ2-1 and V is TRBV6-4; D may be TRBD1 or TRBD2 (5 bases each). The CDR3 sequence is CASSDGTASSYNEQFF. CDR3 coding DNA: TGTGCCAGCAGTGACGGGACGGCGAGCTCCTACAATGAGCAGTTCTTC.